A selection of T cell receptor beta chains follows, all from one sample in a study of blood T cell repertoires in COVID-19. Clones were sequenced by immunoSEQ multiplex PCR, and TCRdb holds only the in-frame ones, with some missing. The table shows 200,000 to 250,000 clones, with about nine tenths occurring only once. Material: peripheral blood. The receptor set was obtained from an older woman with acute or convalescent COVID-19. CDR3s include the opening cysteine and the closing phenylalanine or tryptophan. A D gene is named only where the DNA matches it firmly.

>TRBJ2-7|TRBV5-4|TRBD1
CASSPLPGQGAEQYF
>TRBJ1-2|TRBV7-3|TRBD1
CASSPQGTGARGGYTF
>TRBJ1-6|TRBV19|NA
CATRTEPTNSPLHF
>TRBJ2-5|TRBV30|TRBD1
CAWSRNRGSQETQYF
>TRBJ1-2|TRBV27|TRBD1
CASSRDRNYGYTF
>TRBJ2-5|TRBV4-1|NA
CASSQVVAGGASQETQYF
>TRBJ1-1|TRBV19|NA
CASSTLLVKNGKAFF
>TRBJ1-1|TRBV19|NA
CASRWGRWTEAFF
>TRBJ1-5|TRBV5-8|NA
CASSSELDNQPQHF
>TRBJ2-5|TRBV30|NA
CAWSKGRTGREGTQYF
>TRBJ1-3|TRBV4-1|TRBD1
CASSPTGGYNTIYF
>TRBJ1-3|TRBV18|NA
CASSQSGGSGNTIYF
>TRBJ2-3|TRBV28|TRBD2
CASSYGLAGITDTQYF
>TRBJ2-2|TRBV6-5|TRBD1
CASMGQATGELFF
>TRBJ1-1|TRBV11-2|NA
CASSPTGPNTEAFF
>TRBJ1-3|TRBV2|TRBD1
CASSEALTGGSGNTIYF
>TRBJ2-3|TRBV5-1|TRBD1
CASSLTLTGPDTQYF
>TRBJ2-2|TRBV9|TRBD2
CASSVVAGGSTGELFF
>TRBJ2-5|TRBV7-9|TRBD1
CASSSAGTGFWSSQETQYF
>TRBJ1-1|TRBV5-8|NA
CASSWTALTGAFF
>TRBJ1-1|TRBV27|NA
CASSYKGVRNTEAFF
>TRBJ1-5|TRBV5-1|NA
CASSPDSHSNQPQHF
>TRBJ2-3|TRBV21-1|NA
CASSKRGPLSTDTQYF
>TRBJ2-1|TRBV5-4|TRBD2
CASSLSGRAGYNEQFF
>TRBJ2-7|TRBV11-2|NA
CASSLMAGEQYF
>TRBJ2-7|TRBV18|TRBD2
CASSPDSGLAGMREQYF
>TRBJ2-7|TRBV7-9|TRBD2
CASRRGDLSYEQYF
>TRBJ1-2|TRBV9|TRBD1
CASSWDSYGYTF
>TRBJ2-1|TRBV3-1/TRBV3-2|TRBD2
CASSQEGGSTYNEQFF
>TRBJ2-5|TRBV19|NA
CASSAGAGVIRETQYF
>TRBJ2-3|TRBV19|NA
CASSSAGAGTDTQYF
>TRBJ2-7|TRBV27|NA
CASSLTRHYEQYF
>TRBJ2-1|TRBV19|NA
CASRQGTIEQFF
>TRBJ2-7|TRBV4-2|TRBD2
CASSQDNLAGGEQYF
>TRBJ1-3|TRBV5-6|NA
CASSTFGGPDSGNTIYF
>TRBJ2-7|TRBV11-2|TRBD2
CASRLSGRAYEQYF
>TRBJ1-2|TRBV4-1|TRBD1
CASSQGLRQGSGYTF
>TRBJ1-1|TRBV7-2|NA
CASSLTIGAGRTEAFF
>TRBJ1-2|TRBV6-5|NA
CASSYLGAEGYTF
>TRBJ1-2|TRBV7-6|TRBD1
CASSLAPQGNYGYTF
>TRBJ2-7|TRBV7-2|NA
CASSLFPGVTEQYF
>TRBJ2-7|TRBV27|TRBD2
CASSPWDYPYQYF